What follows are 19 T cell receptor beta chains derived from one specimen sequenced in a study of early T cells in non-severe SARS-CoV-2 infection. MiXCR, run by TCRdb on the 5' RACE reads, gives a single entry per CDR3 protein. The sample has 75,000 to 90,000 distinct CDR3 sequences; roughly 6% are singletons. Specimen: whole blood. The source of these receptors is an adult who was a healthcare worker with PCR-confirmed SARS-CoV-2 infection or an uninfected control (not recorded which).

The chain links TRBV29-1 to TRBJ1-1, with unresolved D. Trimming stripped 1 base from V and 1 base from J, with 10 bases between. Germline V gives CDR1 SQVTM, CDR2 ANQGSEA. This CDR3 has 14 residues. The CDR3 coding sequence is TGCAGCGTTGAAGTCAATAACCGGAACACTGAAGCTTTCTTT. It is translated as CSVEVNNRNTEAFF.

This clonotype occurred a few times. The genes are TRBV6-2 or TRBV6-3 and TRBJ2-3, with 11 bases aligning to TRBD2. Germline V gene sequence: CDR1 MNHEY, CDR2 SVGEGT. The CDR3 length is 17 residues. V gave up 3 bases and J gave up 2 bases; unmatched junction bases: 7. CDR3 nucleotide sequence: TGTGCCAGCAGTTATTATGGGACTAGCGGAGACACAGATACGCAGTATTTT. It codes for CASSYYGTSGDTDTQYF.

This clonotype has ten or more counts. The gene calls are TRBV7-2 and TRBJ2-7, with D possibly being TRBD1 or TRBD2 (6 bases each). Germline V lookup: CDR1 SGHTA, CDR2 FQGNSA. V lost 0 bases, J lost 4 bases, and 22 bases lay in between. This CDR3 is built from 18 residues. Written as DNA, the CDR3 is TGTGCCAGCAGCTTAGCCACAACCCCGGGGGCGGGAAAATACGAGCAGTACTTC. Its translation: CASSLATTPGAGKYEQYF.

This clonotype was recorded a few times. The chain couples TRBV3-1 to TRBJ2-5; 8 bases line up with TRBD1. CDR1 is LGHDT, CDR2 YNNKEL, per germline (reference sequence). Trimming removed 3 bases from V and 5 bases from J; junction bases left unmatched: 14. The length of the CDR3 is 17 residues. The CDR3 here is CASSHAARQGTPETQYF. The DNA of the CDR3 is TGTGCCAGCAGCCACGCGGCCCGACAGGGGACCCCCGAGACCCAGTACTTC.

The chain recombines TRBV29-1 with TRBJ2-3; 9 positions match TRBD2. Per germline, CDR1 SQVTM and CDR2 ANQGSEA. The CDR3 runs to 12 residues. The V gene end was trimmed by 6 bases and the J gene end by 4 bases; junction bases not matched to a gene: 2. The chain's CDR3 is CSVLAGSDTQYF. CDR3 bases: TGCAGCGTCCTAGCGGGATCAGATACGCAGTATTTT.

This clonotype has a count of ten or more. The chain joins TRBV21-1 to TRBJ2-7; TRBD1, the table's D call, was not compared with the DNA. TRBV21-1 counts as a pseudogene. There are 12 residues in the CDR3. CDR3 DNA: TGTGCCAGCCCCCGGGCGGGCTACGAGCAGTACTTC. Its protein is CASPRAGYEQYF.

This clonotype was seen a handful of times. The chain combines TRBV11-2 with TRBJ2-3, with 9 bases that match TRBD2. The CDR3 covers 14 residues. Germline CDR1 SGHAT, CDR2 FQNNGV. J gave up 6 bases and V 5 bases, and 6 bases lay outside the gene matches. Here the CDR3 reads CASSPGLASDTQYF. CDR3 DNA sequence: TGTGCCAGCAGCCCGGGACTAGCATCGGATACGCAGTATTTT.

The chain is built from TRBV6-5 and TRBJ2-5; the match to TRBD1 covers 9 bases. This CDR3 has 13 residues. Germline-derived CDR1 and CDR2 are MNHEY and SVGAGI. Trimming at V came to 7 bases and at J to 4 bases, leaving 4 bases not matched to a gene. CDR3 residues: CASMGTGLETQYF. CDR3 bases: TGTGCCAGCATGGGGACAGGGCTAGAGACCCAGTACTTC.

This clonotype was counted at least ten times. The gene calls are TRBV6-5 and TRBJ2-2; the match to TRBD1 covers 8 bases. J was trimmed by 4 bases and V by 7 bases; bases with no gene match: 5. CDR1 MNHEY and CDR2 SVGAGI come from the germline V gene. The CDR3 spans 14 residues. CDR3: CASTKQGVTGELFF. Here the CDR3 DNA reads TGTGCCAGCACAAAACAGGGGGTCACCGGGGAGCTGTTTTTT.

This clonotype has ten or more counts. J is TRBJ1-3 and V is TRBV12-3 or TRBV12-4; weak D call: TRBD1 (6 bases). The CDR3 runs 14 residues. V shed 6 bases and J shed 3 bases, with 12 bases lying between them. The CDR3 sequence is CASSRGGFGNTIYF. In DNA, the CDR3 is TGTGCCAGCAGCCGAGGGGGTTTTGGAAACACCATATATTTT.

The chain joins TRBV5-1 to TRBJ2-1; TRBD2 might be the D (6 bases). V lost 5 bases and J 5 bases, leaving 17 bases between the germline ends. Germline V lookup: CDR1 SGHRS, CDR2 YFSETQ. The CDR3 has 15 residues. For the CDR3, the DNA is TGCGCCAGCAGTTTCACGTTAGCGGTTAACAATGAGCAGTTCTTC. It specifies CASSFTLAVNNEQFF.

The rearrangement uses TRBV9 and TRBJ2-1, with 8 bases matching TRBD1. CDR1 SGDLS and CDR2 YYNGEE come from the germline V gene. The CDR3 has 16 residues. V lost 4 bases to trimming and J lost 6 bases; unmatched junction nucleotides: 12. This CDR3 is CASSLRRTGHSNEQFF. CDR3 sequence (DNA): TGTGCCAGCAGCCTAAGGCGGACAGGGCACAGCAATGAGCAGTTCTTC.

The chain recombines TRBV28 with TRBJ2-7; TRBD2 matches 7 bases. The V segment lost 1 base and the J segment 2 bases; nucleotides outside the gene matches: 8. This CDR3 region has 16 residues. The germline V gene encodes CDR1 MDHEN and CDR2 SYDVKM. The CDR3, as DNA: TGTGCCAGCAGTTTATCCCATTCGGGGGGAACCTACGAGCAGTACTTC. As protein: CASSLSHSGGTYEQYF.

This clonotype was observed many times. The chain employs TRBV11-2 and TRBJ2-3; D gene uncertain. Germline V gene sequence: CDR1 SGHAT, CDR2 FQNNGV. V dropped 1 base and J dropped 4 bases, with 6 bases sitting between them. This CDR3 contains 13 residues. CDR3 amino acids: CASSLAGPDTQYF. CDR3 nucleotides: TGTGCCAGCAGCTTAGCTGGCCCAGATACGCAGTATTTT.

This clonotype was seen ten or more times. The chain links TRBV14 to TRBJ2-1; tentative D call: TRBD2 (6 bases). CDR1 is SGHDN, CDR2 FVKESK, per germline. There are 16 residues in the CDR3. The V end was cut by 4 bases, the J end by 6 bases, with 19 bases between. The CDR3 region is CASSPLAEAISNEQFF. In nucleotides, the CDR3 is TGTGCCAGCAGCCCATTAGCGGAGGCCATATCCAATGAGCAGTTCTTC.

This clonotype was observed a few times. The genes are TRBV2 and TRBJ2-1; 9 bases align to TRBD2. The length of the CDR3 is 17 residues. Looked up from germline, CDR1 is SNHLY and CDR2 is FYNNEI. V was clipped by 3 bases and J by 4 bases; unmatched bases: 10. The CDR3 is CASSDIAGASIYNEQFF. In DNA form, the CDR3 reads TGTGCCAGCAGTGACATAGCGGGAGCATCAATTTACAATGAGCAGTTCTTC.

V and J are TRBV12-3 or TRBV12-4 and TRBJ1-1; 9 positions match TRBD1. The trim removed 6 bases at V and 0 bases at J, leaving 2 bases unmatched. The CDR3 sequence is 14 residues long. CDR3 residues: CASRGQGMNTEAFF. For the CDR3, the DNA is TGTGCCAGCAGGGGACAGGGAATGAACACTGAAGCTTTCTTT.

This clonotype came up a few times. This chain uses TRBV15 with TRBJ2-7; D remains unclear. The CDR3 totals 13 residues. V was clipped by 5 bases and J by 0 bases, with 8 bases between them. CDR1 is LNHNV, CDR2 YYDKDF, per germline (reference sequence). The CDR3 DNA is TGTGCCACCAGCGAAAGCAACTCCTACGAGCAGTACTTC. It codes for CATSESNSYEQYF.

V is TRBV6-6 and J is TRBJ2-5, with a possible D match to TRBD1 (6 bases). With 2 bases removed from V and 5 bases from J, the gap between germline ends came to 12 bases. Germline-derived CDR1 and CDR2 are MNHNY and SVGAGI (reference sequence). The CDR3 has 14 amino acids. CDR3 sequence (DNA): TGTGCCAGCAGTTACGGGGGCGTCGGGGAGACCCAGTACTTC. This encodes CASSYGGVGETQYF.